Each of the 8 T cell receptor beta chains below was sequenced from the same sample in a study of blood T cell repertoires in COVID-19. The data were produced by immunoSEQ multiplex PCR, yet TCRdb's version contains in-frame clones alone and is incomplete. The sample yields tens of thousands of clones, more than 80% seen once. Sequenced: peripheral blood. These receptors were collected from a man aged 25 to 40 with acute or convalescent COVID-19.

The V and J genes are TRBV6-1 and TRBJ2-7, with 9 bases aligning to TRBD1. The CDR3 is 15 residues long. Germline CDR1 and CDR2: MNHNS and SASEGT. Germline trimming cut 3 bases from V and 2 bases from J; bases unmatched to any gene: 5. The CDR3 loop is CASSDGTGTPYEQYF. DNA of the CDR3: TGTGCCAGCAGTGACGGGACAGGGACCCCCTACGAGCAGTACTTC.

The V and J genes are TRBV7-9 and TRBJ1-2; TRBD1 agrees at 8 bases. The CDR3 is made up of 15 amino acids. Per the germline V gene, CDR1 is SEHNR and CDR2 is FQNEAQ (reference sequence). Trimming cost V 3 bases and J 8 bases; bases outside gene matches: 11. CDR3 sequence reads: CASSLGQAHLEGYTF. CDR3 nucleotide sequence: TGTGCCAGCAGCTTGGGACAGGCCCATTTGGAGGGCTACACCTTC.

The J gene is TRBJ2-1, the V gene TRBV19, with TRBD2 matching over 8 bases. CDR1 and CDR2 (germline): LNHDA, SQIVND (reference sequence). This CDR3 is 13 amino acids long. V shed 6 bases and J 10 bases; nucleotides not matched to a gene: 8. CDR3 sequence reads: CASSRGRQWEQFF. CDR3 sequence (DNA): TGTGCCAGTAGCCGCGGGAGGCAGTGGGAGCAGTTCTTC.

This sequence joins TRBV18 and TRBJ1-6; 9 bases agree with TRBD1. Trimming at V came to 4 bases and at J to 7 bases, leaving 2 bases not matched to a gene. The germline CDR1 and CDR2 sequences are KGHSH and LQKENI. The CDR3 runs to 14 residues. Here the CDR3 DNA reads TGTGCCAGCTCACGGGACAGGGAAAATTCACCCCTCCACTTT. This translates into CASSRDRENSPLHF.

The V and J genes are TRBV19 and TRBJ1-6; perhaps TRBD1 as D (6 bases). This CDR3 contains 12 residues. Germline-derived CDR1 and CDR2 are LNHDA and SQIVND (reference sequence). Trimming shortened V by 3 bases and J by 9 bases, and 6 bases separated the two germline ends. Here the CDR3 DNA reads TGTGCCAGTAGTATCAGGGGTTCACCCCTCCACTTT. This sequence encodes CASSIRGSPLHF.

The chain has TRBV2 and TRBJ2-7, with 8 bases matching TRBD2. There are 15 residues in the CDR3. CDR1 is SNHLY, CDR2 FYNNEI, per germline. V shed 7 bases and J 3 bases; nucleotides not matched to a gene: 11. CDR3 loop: CASKSNSGTVYEQYF. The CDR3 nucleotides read TGTGCCAGCAAGTCCAATAGCGGGACGGTCTACGAGCAGTACTTC.

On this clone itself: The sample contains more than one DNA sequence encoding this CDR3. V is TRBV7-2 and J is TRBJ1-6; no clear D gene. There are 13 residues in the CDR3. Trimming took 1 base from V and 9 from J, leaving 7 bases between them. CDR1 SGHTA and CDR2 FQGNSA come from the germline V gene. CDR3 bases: TGTGCCAGCAGCTTAGAACGGTCTTCACCCCTCCACTTT. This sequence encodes CASSLERSSPLHF.

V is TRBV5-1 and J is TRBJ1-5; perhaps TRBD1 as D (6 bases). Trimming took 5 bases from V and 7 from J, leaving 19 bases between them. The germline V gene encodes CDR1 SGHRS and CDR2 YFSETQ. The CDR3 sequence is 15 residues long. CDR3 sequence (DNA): TGCGCCAGCAGTCGGGGAGGGGGATTTGGACAGCCCCAGCATTTT. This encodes CASSRGGGFGQPQHF. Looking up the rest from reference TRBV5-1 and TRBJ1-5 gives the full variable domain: KAGVTQTPRYLIKTRGQQVTLSCSPISGHRSVSWYQQTPGQGLQFLFEYFSETQRNKGNFPGRFSGRQFSNSRSEMNVSTLELGDSALYLCASSRGGGFGQPQHFGDGTRLSIL.